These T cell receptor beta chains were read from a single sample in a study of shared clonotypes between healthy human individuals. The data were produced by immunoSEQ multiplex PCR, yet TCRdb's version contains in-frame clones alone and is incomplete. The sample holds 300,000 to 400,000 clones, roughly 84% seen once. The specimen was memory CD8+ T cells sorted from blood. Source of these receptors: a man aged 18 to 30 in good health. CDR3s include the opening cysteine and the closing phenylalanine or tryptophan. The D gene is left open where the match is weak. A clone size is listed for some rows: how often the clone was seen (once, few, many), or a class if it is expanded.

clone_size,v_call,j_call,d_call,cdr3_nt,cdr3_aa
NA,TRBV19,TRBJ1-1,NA,TGTGCCAGTTCCCTTGACCCGGGAACTGAAGCTTTCTTT,CASSLDPGTEAFF
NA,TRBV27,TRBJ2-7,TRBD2,TGTGCCAGCAGTCCCACCGGGACTAGCGGGGCGATTCCCTACGAGCAGTACTTC,CASSPTGTSGAIPYEQYF
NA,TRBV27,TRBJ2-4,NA,TGTGCCAGCAGTTCCCCGGGGCCCATTCAGTACTTC,CASSSPGPIQYF
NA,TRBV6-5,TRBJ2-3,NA,TGTGCCAGCAGTTACTTTACGGGGGGCCCAGTGGATACGCAGTATTTT,CASSYFTGGPVDTQYF
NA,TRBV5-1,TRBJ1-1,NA,TGCGCCAGCAGCTTGGTTGGGTTGGGGTCCGAAGCTTTCTTT,CASSLVGLGSEAFF
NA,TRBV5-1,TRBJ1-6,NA,TGCGCCAGCAGCCGCGGGGAGGGATGGAATTCACCCCTCCACTTT,CASSRGEGWNSPLHF
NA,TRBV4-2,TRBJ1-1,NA,TGTGCCAGCAGCTGGGGGGGTAACACTGAAGCTTTCTTT,CASSWGGNTEAFF
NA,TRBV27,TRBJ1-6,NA,TGTGCCAGCAGTTTGGGTAATTCACCCCTCCACTTT,CASSLGNSPLHF
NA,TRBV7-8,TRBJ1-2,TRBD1,TGTGCCAGCAGTTACTCCGCGGGACAGGGAGGTGGCTACACCTTC,CASSYSAGQGGGYTF
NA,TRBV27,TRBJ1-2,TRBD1,TGTGCCACCAGGAGAACACAGGGGCTCGGGATGCCTAACTATGGCTACACCTTC,CATRRTQGLGMPNYGYTF
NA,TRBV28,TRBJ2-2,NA,TGTGCCAGCAGTTTTCAGGGGCAGAACGGGGAGCTGTTTTTT,CASSFQGQNGELFF
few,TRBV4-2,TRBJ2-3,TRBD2,TGTGCCAGCAGCCACCAGGGCGGGGGGAGCACAGATACGCAGTATTTT,CASSHQGGGSTDTQYF
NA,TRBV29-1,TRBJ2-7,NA,TGCAGCGTCTTGGACAGTGTCAGCTACGAGCAGTACTTC,CSVLDSVSYEQYF
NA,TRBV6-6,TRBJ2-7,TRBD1,TGTGCCAGCAGTTACCAGGGGGAAGCCTACGAGCAGTACTTC,CASSYQGEAYEQYF
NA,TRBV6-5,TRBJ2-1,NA,TGTGCCAGCAGTTACGATAACTCAGCTTCAAATGAGCAGTTCTTC,CASSYDNSASNEQFF
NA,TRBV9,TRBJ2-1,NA,TGTGCCAGCACCCTATCCTCGACAGCCGACAATGAGCAGTTCTTC,CASTLSSTADNEQFF
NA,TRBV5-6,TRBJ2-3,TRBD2,TGTGCCAGCAGCTTGAGGAAGGCTAGCGGGAGGGCAGATACGCAGTATTTT,CASSLRKASGRADTQYF
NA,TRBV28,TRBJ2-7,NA,TGTGCCAGCAGTTCCCCCCGAACCTACTACGAGCAGTACTTC,CASSSPRTYYEQYF
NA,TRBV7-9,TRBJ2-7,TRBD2,TGTGCCAGCAGCTCAGTAGGGCTAGCGGGAGGCCTATGGTACGAGCAGTACTTC,CASSSVGLAGGLWYEQYF
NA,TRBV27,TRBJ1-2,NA,TGTGCCAGCAGTTTATACTCTAACTATGGCTACACCTTC,CASSLYSNYGYTF
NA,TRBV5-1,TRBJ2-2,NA,TGCGCCAGCAGCTCCCCAACAGAACGTACCAAGTTGAACACCGGGGAGCTGTTTTTT,CASSSPTERTKLNTGELFF
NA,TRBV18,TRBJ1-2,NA,TGTGCCAGCTCACCACCCTCACAGAGCCCCTATAACTATGGCTACACCTTC,CASSPPSQSPYNYGYTF
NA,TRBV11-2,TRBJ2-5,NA,TGTGCCAGCAGATCCGAGGGGAATGGAGAGACCCAGTACTTC,CASRSEGNGETQYF
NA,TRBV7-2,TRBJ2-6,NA,TGTGCCAGCAGCTTAACGGGGCTCGCCAACGTCCTGACTTTC,CASSLTGLANVLTF
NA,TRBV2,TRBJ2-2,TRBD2,TGTGCCAGCAGTGAATTCCGACTAGCGGGGAACACCGGGGAGCTGTTTTTT,CASSEFRLAGNTGELFF
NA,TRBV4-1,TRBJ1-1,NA,TGCGCCAGCACCACAGAGACAGTAATGAACACTGAAGCTTTCTTT,CASTTETVMNTEAFF
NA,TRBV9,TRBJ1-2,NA,TGTGCCAGCAGCCTCGGGATGGCGATGTTTTCCGGAAGCTATGGCTACACCTTC,CASSLGMAMFSGSYGYTF
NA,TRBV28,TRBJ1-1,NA,TGTGCCAGCACCGTCAGCGAGACAGGGAACACTGAAGCTTTCTTT,CASTVSETGNTEAFF
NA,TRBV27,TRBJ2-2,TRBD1,TGTGCCAGCAGTTTTCCGGACAGGGCTTCGGACACCGGGGAGCTGTTTTTT,CASSFPDRASDTGELFF
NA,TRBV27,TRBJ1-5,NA,TGTGCCAGCAGTTCCTGGGGTCAGCCCCAGCATTTT,CASSSWGQPQHF
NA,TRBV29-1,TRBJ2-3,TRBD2,TGCAGCGTTGAAGGCCTAGCGGGGGCTTACACAGATACGCAGTATTTT,CSVEGLAGAYTDTQYF
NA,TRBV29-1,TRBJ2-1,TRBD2,TGCAGCGTTGTGGCGGGAGGAATTGAGCAGTTCTTC,CSVVAGGIEQFF
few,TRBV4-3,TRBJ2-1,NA,TGCGCCAGCAGCCAAGATCCCACCTTAGGGTCCCATGAGCAGTTCTTC,CASSQDPTLGSHEQFF
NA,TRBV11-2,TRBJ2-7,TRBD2,TGTGCCAGCAGCGACCCGACTAGCGGATCCTACGAGCAGTACTTC,CASSDPTSGSYEQYF
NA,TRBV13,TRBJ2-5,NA,TGTGCCAGCAGCTTAATATTGGGTTCTACCACCTACTTC,CASSLILGSTTYF
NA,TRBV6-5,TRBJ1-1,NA,TGTGCCAGCAGTTACAGAGAAGGCGGGAATGAAGCTTTCTTT,CASSYREGGNEAFF
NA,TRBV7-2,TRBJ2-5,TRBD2,TGTGCCAGCAGCTTAGGGGGGGGACCTCAAGAGACCCAGTACTTC,CASSLGGGPQETQYF
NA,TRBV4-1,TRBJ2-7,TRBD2,TGCGCCAGCAGCCAAGATCTCGGGGGGGTGGCTACTTATGAGCAGTACTTC,CASSQDLGGVATYEQYF
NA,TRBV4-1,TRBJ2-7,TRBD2,TGCGCCAGCAGCCCCCTGAGGCGGGAGATATACGAGCAGTACTTC,CASSPLRREIYEQYF
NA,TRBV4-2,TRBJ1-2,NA,TGTGCCAGCAGCTTGGAACCCGGGAGCATCGACGGCTACACCTTC,CASSLEPGSIDGYTF
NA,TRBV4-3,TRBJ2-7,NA,TGCGCCAGCAGCCAAGAGGTAGTCAGGTACGAGCAGTACTTC,CASSQEVVRYEQYF
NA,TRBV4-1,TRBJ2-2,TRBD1,TGCGCCAGCAGCCAAGTCCTATTTGGGACAGATACCGGGGAGCTGTTTTTT,CASSQVLFGTDTGELFF
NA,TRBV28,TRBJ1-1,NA,TGTGCCAGCAGTATAAGCCCGGGCACTGGGACTGAAGCTTTCTTT,CASSISPGTGTEAFF
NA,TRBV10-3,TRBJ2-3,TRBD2,TGTGCCATCAGTGGAAGACTAGCGGACCTGGGAGATACGCAGTATTTT,CAISGRLADLGDTQYF